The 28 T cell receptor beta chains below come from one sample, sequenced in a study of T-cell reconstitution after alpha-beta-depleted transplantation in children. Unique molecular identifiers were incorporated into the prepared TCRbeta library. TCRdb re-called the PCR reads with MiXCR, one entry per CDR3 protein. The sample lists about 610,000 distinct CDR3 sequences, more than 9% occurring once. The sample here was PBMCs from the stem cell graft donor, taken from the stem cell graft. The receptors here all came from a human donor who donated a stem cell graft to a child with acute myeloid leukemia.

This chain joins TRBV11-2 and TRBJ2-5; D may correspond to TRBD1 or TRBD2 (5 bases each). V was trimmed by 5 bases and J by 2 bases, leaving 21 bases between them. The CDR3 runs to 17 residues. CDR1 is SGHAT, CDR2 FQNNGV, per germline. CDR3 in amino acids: CASSPGTPWREQETQYF. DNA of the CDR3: TGTGCCAGCAGCCCCGGGACCCCATGGCGTGAACAAGAGACCCAGTACTTC. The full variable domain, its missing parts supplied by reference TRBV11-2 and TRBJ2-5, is EAGVAQSPRYKIIEKRQSVAFWCNPISGHATLYWYQQILGQGPKLLIQFQNNGVVDDSQLPKDRFSAERLKGVDSTLKIQPAKLEDSAVYLCASSPGTPWREQETQYFGPGTRLLVL.

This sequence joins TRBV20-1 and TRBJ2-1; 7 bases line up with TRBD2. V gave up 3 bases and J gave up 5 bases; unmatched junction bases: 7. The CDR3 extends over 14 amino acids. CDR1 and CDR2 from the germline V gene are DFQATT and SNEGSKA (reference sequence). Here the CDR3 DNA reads TGCAGTGCTAGCAGCCCCGGGAGGAACAATGAGCAGTTCTTC. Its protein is CSASSPGRNNEQFF.

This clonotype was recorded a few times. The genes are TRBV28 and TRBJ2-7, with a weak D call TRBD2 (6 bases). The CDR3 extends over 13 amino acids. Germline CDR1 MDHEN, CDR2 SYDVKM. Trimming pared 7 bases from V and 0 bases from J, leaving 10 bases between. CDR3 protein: CASTGGFSYEQYF. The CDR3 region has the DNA TGTGCCAGCACCGGAGGGTTCTCCTACGAGCAGTACTTC.

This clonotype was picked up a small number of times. This CDR3 reads CASSYSGSRWEEYF. In DNA form, the CDR3 reads TGTGCCAGCAGTTACTCAGGTAGTCGGTGGGAGGAGTACTTC. The chain recombines TRBV6-5 with TRBJ2-7, with D possibly TRBD2 on 6 matching bases. The CDR3 runs to 14 residues. Trimming cost V 0 bases and J 11 bases, with 17 bases left between them. Per the germline V gene, CDR1 is MNHEY and CDR2 is SVGAGI.

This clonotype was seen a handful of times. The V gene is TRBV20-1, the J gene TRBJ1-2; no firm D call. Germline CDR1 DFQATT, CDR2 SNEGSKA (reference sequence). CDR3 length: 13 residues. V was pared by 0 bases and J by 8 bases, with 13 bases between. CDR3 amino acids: CSAREAGREGYTF. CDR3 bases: TGCAGTGCTAGAGAGGCAGGCCGGGAGGGCTACACCTTC.

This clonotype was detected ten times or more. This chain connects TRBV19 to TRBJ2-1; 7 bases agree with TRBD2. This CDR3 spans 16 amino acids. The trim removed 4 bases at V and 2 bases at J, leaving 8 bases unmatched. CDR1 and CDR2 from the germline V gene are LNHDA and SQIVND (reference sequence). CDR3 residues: CASSTTASGAYNEQFF. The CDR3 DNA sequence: TGTGCCAGTAGTACGACCGCTAGCGGCGCCTACAATGAGCAGTTCTTC.

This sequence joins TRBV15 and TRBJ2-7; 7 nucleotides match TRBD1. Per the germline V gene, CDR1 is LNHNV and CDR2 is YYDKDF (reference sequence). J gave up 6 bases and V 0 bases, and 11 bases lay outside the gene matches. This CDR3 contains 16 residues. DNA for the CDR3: TGTGCCACCAGCAGAGAGGGGAACAGGGGCTCAGGCGAGCAGTACTTC. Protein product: CATSREGNRGSGEQYF.

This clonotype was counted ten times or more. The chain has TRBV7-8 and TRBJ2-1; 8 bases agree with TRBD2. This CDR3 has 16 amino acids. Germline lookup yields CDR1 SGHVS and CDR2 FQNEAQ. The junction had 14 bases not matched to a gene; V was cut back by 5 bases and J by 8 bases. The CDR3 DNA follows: TGTGCCAGCAGCCTGAGATCTAGCGGCGGGGGGCATGAGCAGTTCTTC. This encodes CASSLRSSGGGHEQFF.

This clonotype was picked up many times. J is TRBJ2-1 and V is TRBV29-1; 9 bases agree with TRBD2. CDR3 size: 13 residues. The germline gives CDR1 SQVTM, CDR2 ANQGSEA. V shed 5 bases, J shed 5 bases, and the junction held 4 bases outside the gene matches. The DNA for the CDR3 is TGCAGCGTTCCGGCTAGCGGGGACAATGAGCAGTTCTTC. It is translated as CSVPASGDNEQFF.

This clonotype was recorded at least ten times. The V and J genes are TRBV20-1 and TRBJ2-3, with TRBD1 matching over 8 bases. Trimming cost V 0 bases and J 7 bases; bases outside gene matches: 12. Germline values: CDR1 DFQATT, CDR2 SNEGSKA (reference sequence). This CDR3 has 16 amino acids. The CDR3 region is CSARDGISGGAHTQYF. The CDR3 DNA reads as TGCAGTGCTAGAGACGGCATTTCAGGGGGCGCACATACGCAGTATTTT.

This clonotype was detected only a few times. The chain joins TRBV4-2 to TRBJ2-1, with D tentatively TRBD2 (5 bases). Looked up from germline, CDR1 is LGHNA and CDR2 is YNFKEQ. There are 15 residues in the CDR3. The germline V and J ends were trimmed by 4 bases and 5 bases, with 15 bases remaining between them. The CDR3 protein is CASSPRGWADNEQFF. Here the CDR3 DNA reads TGTGCCAGCAGCCCCCGAGGGTGGGCGGACAATGAGCAGTTCTTC.

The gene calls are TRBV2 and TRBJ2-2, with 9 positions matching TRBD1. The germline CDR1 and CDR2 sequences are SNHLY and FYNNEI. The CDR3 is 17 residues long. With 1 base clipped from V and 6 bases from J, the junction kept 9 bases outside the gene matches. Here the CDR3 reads CASSEEYPGQGSGELFF. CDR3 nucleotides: TGTGCCAGCAGTGAAGAGTATCCGGGACAGGGATCCGGGGAGCTGTTTTTT.

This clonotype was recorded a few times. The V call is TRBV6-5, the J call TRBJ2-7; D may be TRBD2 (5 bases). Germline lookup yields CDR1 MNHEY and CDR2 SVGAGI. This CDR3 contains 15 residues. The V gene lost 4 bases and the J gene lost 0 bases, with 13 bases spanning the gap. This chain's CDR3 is CASSSLALGSYEQYF. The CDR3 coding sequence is TGTGCCAGCAGTTCTCTAGCCCTGGGCTCCTACGAGCAGTACTTC.

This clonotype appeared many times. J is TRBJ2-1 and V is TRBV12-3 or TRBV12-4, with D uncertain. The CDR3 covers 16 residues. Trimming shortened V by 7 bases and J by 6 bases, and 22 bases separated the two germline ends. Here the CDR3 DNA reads TGTGCCAGCACCACTTATTTCCCGACGCGTCCCAATGAGCAGTTCTTC. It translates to CASTTYFPTRPNEQFF.

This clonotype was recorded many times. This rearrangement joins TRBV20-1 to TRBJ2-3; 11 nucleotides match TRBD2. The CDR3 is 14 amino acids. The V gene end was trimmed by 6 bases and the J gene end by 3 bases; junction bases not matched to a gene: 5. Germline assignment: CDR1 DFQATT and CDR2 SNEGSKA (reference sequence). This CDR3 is CSALASGRTDTQYF. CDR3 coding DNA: TGCAGTGCCCTTGCTAGCGGGAGGACAGATACGCAGTATTTT.

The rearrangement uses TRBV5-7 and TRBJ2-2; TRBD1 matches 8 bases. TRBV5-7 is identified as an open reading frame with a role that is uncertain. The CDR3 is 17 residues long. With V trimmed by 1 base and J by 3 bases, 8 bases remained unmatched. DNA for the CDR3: TGTGCCAGCAGCTTGTGCCCCGGGGGACAGGACACCGGGGAGCTGTTTTTT. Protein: CASSLCPGGQDTGELFF.

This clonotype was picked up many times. The CDR3 here is CSVESAAYTDTQYF. CDR3 nucleotides: TGCAGCGTTGAATCAGCGGCCTACACAGATACGCAGTATTTT. The chain joins TRBV29-1 to TRBJ2-3; D perhaps matches TRBD2 (5 bases). Germline V gene sequence: CDR1 SQVTM, CDR2 ANQGSEA. V was cut by 2 bases and J by 2 bases, with 11 bases left in between. The CDR3 loop spans 14 amino acids.

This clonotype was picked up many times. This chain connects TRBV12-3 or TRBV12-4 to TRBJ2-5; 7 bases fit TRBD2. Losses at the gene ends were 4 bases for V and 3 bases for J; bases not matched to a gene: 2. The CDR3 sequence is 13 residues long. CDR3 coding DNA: TGTGCCAGCAGTTGGACTAGAGAAGAGACCCAGTACTTC. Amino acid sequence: CASSWTREETQYF.

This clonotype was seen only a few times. The CDR3 is CASSSMGVYEQYF. The CDR3 DNA follows: TGTGCCAGCAGTTCCATGGGGGTCTACGAGCAGTACTTC. J is TRBJ2-7 and V is TRBV12-3 or TRBV12-4; D may correspond to TRBD1 or TRBD2 (5 bases each). Trimming left V 4 bases short and J 3 bases short, with 10 bases between. The CDR3 is 13 residues long.

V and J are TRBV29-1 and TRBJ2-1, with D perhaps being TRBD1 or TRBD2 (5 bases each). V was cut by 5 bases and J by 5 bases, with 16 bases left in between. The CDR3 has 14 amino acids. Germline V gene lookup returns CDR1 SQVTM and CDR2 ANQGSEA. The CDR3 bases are TGCAGCGTTCCCCCAGGGAGCTCGCACAATGAGCAGTTCTTC. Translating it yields CSVPPGSSHNEQFF.

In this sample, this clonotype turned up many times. The CDR3 DNA sequence: TGTGCCAGCAGGCCGGGACCGAAGTCCTACGAGCAGTACTTC. Encoded protein: CASRPGPKSYEQYF. The V and J genes are TRBV12-3 or TRBV12-4 and TRBJ2-7; D might be TRBD1 or TRBD2, each matching 5 bases. V dropped 6 bases and J dropped 1 base, with 13 bases sitting between them. This CDR3 has 14 residues.

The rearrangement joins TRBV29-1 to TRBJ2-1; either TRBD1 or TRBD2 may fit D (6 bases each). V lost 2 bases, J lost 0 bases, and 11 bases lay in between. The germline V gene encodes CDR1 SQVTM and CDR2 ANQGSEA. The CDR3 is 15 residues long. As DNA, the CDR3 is TGCAGCGTTGAATTGAGGGGGGTCTCCTACAATGAGCAGTTCTTC. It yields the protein CSVELRGVSYNEQFF.

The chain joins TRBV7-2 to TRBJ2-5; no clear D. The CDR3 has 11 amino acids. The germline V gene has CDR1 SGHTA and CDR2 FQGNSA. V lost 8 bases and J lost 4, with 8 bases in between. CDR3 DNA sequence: TGTGCCAGCGGGGTTCTAGAGACCCAGTACTTC. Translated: CASGVLETQYF. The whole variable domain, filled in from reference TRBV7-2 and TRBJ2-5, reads GAGVSQSPSNKVTEKGKDVELRCDPISGHTALYWYRQSLGQGLEFLIYFQGNSAPDKSGLPSDRFSAERTGGSVSTLTIQRTQQEDSAVYLCASGVLETQYFGPGTRLLVL.

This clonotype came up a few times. This CDR3 reads CSARDSGRGQTQYF. The CDR3 DNA follows: TGCAGTGCTAGAGATAGCGGGAGGGGGCAGACCCAGTACTTC. This sequence joins TRBV20-1 and TRBJ2-5; 11 bases map to TRBD2. Germline-derived CDR1 and CDR2 are DFQATT and SNEGSKA (reference sequence). Trimming took 0 bases from V and 6 from J; bases not matched to a gene: 3. The CDR3 runs 14 residues.

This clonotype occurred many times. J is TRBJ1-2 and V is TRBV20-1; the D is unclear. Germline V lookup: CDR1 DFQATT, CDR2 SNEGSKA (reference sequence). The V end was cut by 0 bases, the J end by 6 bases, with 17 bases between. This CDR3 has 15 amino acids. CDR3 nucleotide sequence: TGCAGTGCTAGAGACCCACAAGGAGCGGAGGATGGCTACACCTTC. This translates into CSARDPQGAEDGYTF.

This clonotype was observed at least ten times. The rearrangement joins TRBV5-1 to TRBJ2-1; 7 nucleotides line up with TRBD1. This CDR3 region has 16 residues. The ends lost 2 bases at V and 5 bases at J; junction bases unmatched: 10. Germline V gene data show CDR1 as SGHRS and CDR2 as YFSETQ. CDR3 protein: CASSFTGTASNNEQFF. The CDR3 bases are TGCGCCAGCAGCTTCACCGGGACAGCTAGTAACAATGAGCAGTTCTTC.

The CDR3 DNA reads as TGTGCCAGCTCACCGACTCAAGTAGATACGCAGTATTTT. Protein: CASSPTQVDTQYF. The gene calls are TRBV18 and TRBJ2-3, with D unclear. Germline V gene data show CDR1 as KGHSH and CDR2 as LQKENI. The CDR3 sequence is 13 residues long. V was shortened by 3 bases and J by 5 bases, with 9 bases between the two germline ends. Supplemented by reference TRBV18 and TRBJ2-3, the full variable domain reads NAGVMQNPRHLVRRRGQEARLRCSPMKGHSHVYWYRQLPEEGLKFMVYLQKENIIDESGMPKERFSAEFPKEGPSILRIQQVVRGDSAAYFCASSPTQVDTQYFGPGTRLTVL.

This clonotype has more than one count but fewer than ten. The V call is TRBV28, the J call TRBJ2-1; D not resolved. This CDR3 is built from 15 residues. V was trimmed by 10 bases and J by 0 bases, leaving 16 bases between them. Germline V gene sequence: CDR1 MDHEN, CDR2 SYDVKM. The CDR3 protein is CAIRPGGSSYNEQFF. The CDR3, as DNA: TGTGCCATTAGACCGGGCGGAAGCTCCTACAATGAGCAGTTCTTC.